Below are 30 T cell receptor beta chains sequenced from a single sample in a study of CD8 T cells in ankylosing spondylitis. TCRdb re-called the 5' RACE reads through MiXCR, storing one row per CDR3 protein. Of 40,000 to 55,000 distinct CDR3 sequences listed, approximately 8% were seen once; the top ten hold around 8.7%. The sample consisted of blood, either unsorted or a sorted T cell fraction (not recorded which). The receptors were gathered from a female donor with ankylosing spondylitis or in good health (not recorded which).

This clonotype showed up many times. This chain links TRBV5-1 with TRBJ2-5; D gene unclear. Trimming left V 4 bases short and J 1 base short, with 8 bases between. This CDR3 is 13 amino acids long. Germline V lookup: CDR1 SGHRS, CDR2 YFSETQ. Here the CDR3 reads CASSLTPQETQYF. The CDR3 nucleotides are TGCGCCAGCAGCCTGACACCCCAAGAGACCCAGTACTTC. Drawing the rest from reference TRBV5-1 and TRBJ2-5, the complete variable domain is KAGVTQTPRYLIKTRGQQVTLSCSPISGHRSVSWYQQTPGQGLQFLFEYFSETQRNKGNFPGRFSGRQFSNSRSEMNVSTLELGDSALYLCASSLTPQETQYFGPGTRLLVL.

As to this clonotype: A much larger clone lies one base from this, so it may be a read error. This chain connects TRBV7-2 to TRBJ2-7, with D unresolved. Germline V gives CDR1 SGHTA, CDR2 FQGNSA. The CDR3 runs to 13 residues. In DNA form, the CDR3 reads TGTGTCAGCAGCTCCCGTTACCTATACGAGCAGTACTTC. Its protein product is CVSSSRYLYEQYF.

This clonotype was observed many times. V gene TRBV29-1 combines with J gene TRBJ2-3; tentative D call: TRBD1 (6 bases). The V end was cut by 5 bases, the J end by 4 bases, with 19 bases between. The CDR3 consists of 15 residues. Germline values: CDR1 SQVTM, CDR2 ANQGSEA. CDR3 sequence reads: CSVTPAGQTSDTQYF. DNA for the CDR3: TGCAGCGTTACACCCGCCGGACAGACCTCAGATACGCAGTATTTT.

This clonotype was counted many times. The chain recombines TRBV24-1 with TRBJ2-2; D gene ambiguous. The CDR3 is 14 amino acids. CDR1 and CDR2 from the germline V gene are KGHDR and SFDVKD. The V end lost 2 bases, the J end lost 3 bases, and 6 bases lay between the germline ends. This CDR3 reads CATSDWSDTGELFF. The CDR3 DNA reads as TGTGCCACCAGTGATTGGTCGGACACCGGGGAGCTGTTTTTT.

This clonotype was detected many times. V usage is TRBV3-1 and J usage is TRBJ2-2, with unresolved D. Trimming shortened V by 4 bases and J by 0 bases, and 6 bases separated the two germline ends. Germline V lookup: CDR1 LGHDT, CDR2 YNNKEL (reference sequence). This CDR3 region has 14 residues. This CDR3 reads CASSPPSNTGELFF. CDR3 DNA: TGTGCCAGCAGCCCGCCCTCGAACACCGGGGAGCTGTTTTTT.

This clonotype is labeled medium-sized (0.01 to 0.1%). The chain links TRBV29-1 to TRBJ1-1; D ambiguous. The length of the CDR3 is 11 residues. V lost 3 bases and J lost 4, with 6 bases in between. Germline V gene lookup returns CDR1 SQVTM and CDR2 ANQGSEA. CDR3 amino acids: CSVDRTTEAFF. For the CDR3, the DNA is TGCAGCGTTGATCGAACCACTGAAGCTTTCTTT.

This clonotype was found a few times. The J gene is TRBJ1-1, the V gene TRBV5-5; possible D gene TRBD1, 5 bases. The CDR3 consists of 12 residues. The ends were cut back, 2 bases at V and 10 bases at J, with 12 bases in the middle. Germline V gene lookup returns CDR1 SGHKS and CDR2 YYEKEE (reference sequence). DNA for the CDR3: TGTGCCAGCAGCTTATTGGGACTAGCAGCTTTCTTT. Translated, it gives CASSLLGLAAFF.

This clonotype was found many times. CDR3 protein: CASSLDGQGRNTIYF. The CDR3 DNA reads as TGCGCCAGCAGCTTGGACGGACAGGGGCGAAACACCATATATTTT. The chain uses TRBV5-1 and TRBJ1-3, with TRBD1 identical over 9 bases. The CDR3 has 15 residues. CDR1 and CDR2 (germline): SGHRS, YFSETQ. The J segment lost 5 bases and the V segment lost 0 bases, leaving 3 bases of the junction unmatched.

As to this clonotype: This clone may be a read error of a much larger clone one base away. CDR3 coding DNA: TGTGCCAACACCACGGTCCAGGGAAACACTGAAGCTTTCTTT. Translating it yields CANTTVQGNTEAFF. The chain links TRBV12-3 or TRBV12-4 to TRBJ1-1; D perhaps matches TRBD1 (5 bases). There are 14 residues in the CDR3. Trimming cost V 10 bases and J 2 bases, with 17 bases left between them.

This clonotype has at least ten counts. The chain couples TRBV3-1 to TRBJ2-7; a weak D match, TRBD1 (5 bases). V was trimmed by 1 base and J by 7 bases, leaving 8 bases between them. This CDR3 has 12 residues. The germline CDR1 and CDR2 sequences are LGHDT and YNNKEL (reference sequence). The CDR3 sequence: CASSQGTGEQYV. CDR3 bases: TGTGCCAGCAGCCAAGGTACAGGAGAGCAGTACGTC.

This clonotype was found many times. The gene calls are TRBV29-1 and TRBJ2-1, with D perhaps being TRBD1 or TRBD2 (5 bases each). From germline, CDR1 is SQVTM and CDR2 ANQGSEA. The germline V and J ends were trimmed by 5 bases and 0 bases, with 8 bases remaining between them. The length of the CDR3 is 13 residues. CDR3 DNA sequence: TGCAGCGTTCCAGGGAGCTCCTACAATGAGCAGTTCTTC. It codes for CSVPGSSYNEQFF.

For this clonotype: A much larger clone differs from this one at a single base, so this may be a read error. The chain joins TRBV18 to TRBJ2-7; 10 nucleotides match TRBD1. CDR1 and CDR2 from the germline V gene are KGHSH and LQKENI. The CDR3 is made up of 15 amino acids. CDR3 loop: CASSPAGQGQDELYF. The CDR3, as DNA: TGTGCCAGCTCACCAGCGGGACAGGGGCAAGACGAGCTGTACTTC.

In its sample, this clonotype was seen many times. The CDR3 region has the DNA TGTGCCTCCTTGGAACAGGGTGGGAATGAGCAGTTCTTC. This sequence encodes CASLEQGGNEQFF. This chain uses TRBV10-3 with TRBJ2-1; the D gene is possibly TRBD1 (6 bases). There are 13 residues in the CDR3. CDR1 and CDR2 from the germline V gene are ENHRY and SYGVKD. With 11 bases removed from V and 7 bases from J, the gap between germline ends came to 18 bases.

Many counts were recorded for this clonotype. V and J are TRBV6-6 and TRBJ1-1; D gene unclear. The ends were cut back, 5 bases at V and 2 bases at J, with 9 bases in the middle. The CDR3 is 13 amino acids. Germline CDR1 and CDR2: MNHNY and SVGAGI (reference sequence). CDR3 DNA sequence: TGTGCCAGCAGTGGACGGGTCAACACTGAAGCTTTCTTT. Translation gives CASSGRVNTEAFF.

This clonotype was detected ten times or more. The gene calls are TRBV5-1 and TRBJ2-1; TRBD2 agrees at 8 bases. Losses at the gene ends were 3 bases for V and 2 bases for J; bases not matched to a gene: 10. The CDR3 covers 17 residues. Germline V gene sequence: CDR1 SGHRS, CDR2 YFSETQ. In nucleotides, the CDR3 is TGCGCCAGCAGCTCGGACCGCGGACTAGCTGCCTACAATGAGCAGTTCTTC. This gives the protein CASSSDRGLAAYNEQFF.

This clonotype has at least ten counts. The chain couples TRBV5-1 to TRBJ1-1; perhaps TRBD1 as D (5 bases). The germline V gene encodes CDR1 SGHRS and CDR2 YFSETQ. Trimming took off 0 bases at V and 0 bases at J, with 9 bases between the two ends. The CDR3 extends over 15 amino acids. The CDR3 spells CASSLVGGMNTEAFF. The CDR3 nucleotides are TGCGCCAGCAGCTTGGTTGGGGGGATGAACACTGAAGCTTTCTTT.

This clonotype was found many times. The chain joins TRBV6-1 to TRBJ2-1; 8 bases match TRBD2. J was trimmed by 4 bases and V by 7 bases; bases with no gene match: 6. CDR3 length equals 14 residues. Germline CDR1 reads MNHNS; CDR2 reads SASEGT. The CDR3 DNA sequence: TGTGCCAGCACAAGGACTAGCAGGTACAATGAGCAGTTCTTC. Translated, it gives CASTRTSRYNEQFF.

This clonotype was counted many times. The chain uses TRBV2 and TRBJ1-1, with 8 bases identical to TRBD1. The CDR3 contains 15 residues. Germline V gives CDR1 SNHLY, CDR2 FYNNEI. V was pared by 5 bases and J by 5 bases, with 10 bases of the junction left unmatched. The CDR3 spells CASSLPRTGQTEAFF. CDR3 coding DNA: TGTGCCAGCAGTCTACCGAGGACAGGGCAGACTGAAGCTTTCTTT.

This clonotype was seen ten or more times. The gene calls are TRBV20-1 and TRBJ1-1, with D unresolved. Germline CDR1 DFQATT, CDR2 SNEGSKA (reference sequence). The V end lost 1 base, the J end lost 0 bases, and 12 bases lay between the germline ends. The CDR3 has 15 amino acids. CDR3 coding DNA: TGCAGTGCTAGAGTTCCGAAGGGCCTGAACACTGAAGCTTTCTTT. The encoded protein is CSARVPKGLNTEAFF.

The chain uses TRBV20-1 and TRBJ2-3, with D unclear. The V gene lost 6 bases and the J gene lost 0 bases, with 10 bases spanning the gap. The CDR3 is 13 amino acids. The germline CDR1 and CDR2 sequences are DFQATT and SNEGSKA (reference sequence). The CDR3: CSAPLGSTDTQYF. The CDR3 nucleotides are TGCAGTGCCCCCCTAGGTAGCACAGATACGCAGTATTTT.

This clonotype was seen many times. V gene TRBV10-3 combines with J gene TRBJ2-2; 11 positions match TRBD2. The germline V gene has CDR1 ENHRY and CDR2 SYGVKD. The CDR3 has 17 amino acids. Germline trimming cut 3 bases from V and 5 bases from J; bases unmatched to any gene: 8. In DNA, the CDR3 is TGTGCCATCAGTGACGTAGCGGGGGGGCCTTCGACCGGGGAGCTGTTTTTT. Its protein product is CAISDVAGGPSTGELFF.

This clonotype was recorded many times. This chain uses TRBV20-1 with TRBJ1-5, with D perhaps matching TRBD1 (6 bases). Deletions cut 3 bases from V and 8 bases from J, with 11 bases between. The germline V gene has CDR1 DFQATT and CDR2 SNEGSKA (reference sequence). This CDR3 spans 12 amino acids. CDR3 residues: CSASTGSEPQHF. As DNA, the CDR3 is TGCAGTGCTAGCACAGGGAGCGAGCCCCAGCATTTT.

This clonotype was counted many times. The J gene is TRBJ1-4, the V gene TRBV3-1, with D perhaps matching TRBD1 (5 bases). CDR3 size: 14 residues. V was cut by 4 bases and J by 3 bases, with 9 bases left in between. Germline assignment: CDR1 LGHDT and CDR2 YNNKEL (reference sequence). The CDR3: CASSLGAANEKLFF. CDR3 DNA sequence: TGTGCCAGCAGCCTAGGGGCAGCTAATGAAAAACTGTTTTTT. The full variable domain, in which reference TRBV3-1 and TRBJ1-4 provide the parts outside the CDR3, is DTAVSQTPKYLVTQMGNDKSIKCEQNLGHDTMYWYKQDSKKFLKIMFSYNNKELIINETVPNRFSPKSPDKAHLNLHINSLELGDSAVYFCASSLGAANEKLFFGSGTQLSVL.

Here the CDR3 reads CASNRGPEDTEAFF. The CDR3 coding sequence is TGCGCCAGCAACAGGGGCCCAGAGGATACTGAAGCTTTCTTT. This chain joins TRBV5-1 and TRBJ1-1, with 7 bases that match TRBD1. Germline V gene lookup returns CDR1 SGHRS and CDR2 YFSETQ. The CDR3 runs 14 residues. After removal of 6 bases from V and 5 bases from J, the junction contained 10 bases not matched to a gene.

This clonotype occurred many times. The chain links TRBV5-1 to TRBJ2-3, with D possibly TRBD1 on 6 matching bases. Germline CDR1 and CDR2: SGHRS and YFSETQ. Trimming removed 6 bases from V and 2 bases from J, with 16 bases in between. The CDR3 totals 15 residues. CDR3 nucleotide sequence: TGCGCCAGCACCCCGGTCGGACAGACCACAGATACGCAGTATTTT. Protein: CASTPVGQTTDTQYF.

This clonotype was found many times. The rearrangement joins TRBV5-1 to TRBJ1-4, with D uncertain. V lost 2 bases and J 7 bases, leaving 15 bases between the germline ends. CDR3 size: 15 residues. The germline gives CDR1 SGHRS, CDR2 YFSETQ. The CDR3, as DNA: TGCGCCAGCAGCTTAACAACGTCTCCGGGTGAAAAACTGTTTTTT. Translated: CASSLTTSPGEKLFF.

V is TRBV12-3 or TRBV12-4 and J is TRBJ1-1; 7 nucleotides match TRBD1. This CDR3 spans 14 amino acids. V shed 5 bases, J shed 4 bases, and the junction held 7 bases outside the gene matches. In DNA form, the CDR3 reads TGTGCCAGCAGTCCGCCAGGGGGAGGCACTGAAGCTTTCTTT. Translation: CASSPPGGGTEAFF.

This clonotype was recorded at least ten times. The V and J genes are TRBV5-1 and TRBJ2-5; no definite D call. Germline assignment: CDR1 SGHRS and CDR2 YFSETQ. The CDR3 length is 12 residues. Trimming pared 4 bases from V and 0 bases from J, leaving 4 bases between. The CDR3 sequence: CASSHDQETQYF. In DNA form, the CDR3 reads TGCGCCAGCAGCCATGACCAAGAGACCCAGTACTTC.

There are a few counts of this clonotype. The chain links TRBV6-2 or TRBV6-3 to TRBJ2-7; no reliable D call. V was clipped by 6 bases and J by 3 bases, with 9 bases between them. CDR3 length equals 12 residues. Germline assignment: CDR1 MNHEY and CDR2 SVGEGT. The DNA for the CDR3 is TGTGCCAGCAGCCCTGGAGTCTACGAGCAGTACGTC. Encoded protein: CASSPGVYEQYV.

This clonotype was seen a handful of times. This chain connects TRBV7-2 to TRBJ2-2; the D gene is possibly TRBD1 (5 bases). The V and J ends lost 1 base and 4 bases respectively, with 13 bases between them. CDR1 SGHTA and CDR2 FQGNSA come from the germline V gene. CDR3 size: 16 residues. CDR3 nucleotides: TGTGCCAGCAGCTTAGGGTCGACAGTGGGCACCGGGGAGCTGTTTTTT. Amino acids: CASSLGSTVGTGELFF.